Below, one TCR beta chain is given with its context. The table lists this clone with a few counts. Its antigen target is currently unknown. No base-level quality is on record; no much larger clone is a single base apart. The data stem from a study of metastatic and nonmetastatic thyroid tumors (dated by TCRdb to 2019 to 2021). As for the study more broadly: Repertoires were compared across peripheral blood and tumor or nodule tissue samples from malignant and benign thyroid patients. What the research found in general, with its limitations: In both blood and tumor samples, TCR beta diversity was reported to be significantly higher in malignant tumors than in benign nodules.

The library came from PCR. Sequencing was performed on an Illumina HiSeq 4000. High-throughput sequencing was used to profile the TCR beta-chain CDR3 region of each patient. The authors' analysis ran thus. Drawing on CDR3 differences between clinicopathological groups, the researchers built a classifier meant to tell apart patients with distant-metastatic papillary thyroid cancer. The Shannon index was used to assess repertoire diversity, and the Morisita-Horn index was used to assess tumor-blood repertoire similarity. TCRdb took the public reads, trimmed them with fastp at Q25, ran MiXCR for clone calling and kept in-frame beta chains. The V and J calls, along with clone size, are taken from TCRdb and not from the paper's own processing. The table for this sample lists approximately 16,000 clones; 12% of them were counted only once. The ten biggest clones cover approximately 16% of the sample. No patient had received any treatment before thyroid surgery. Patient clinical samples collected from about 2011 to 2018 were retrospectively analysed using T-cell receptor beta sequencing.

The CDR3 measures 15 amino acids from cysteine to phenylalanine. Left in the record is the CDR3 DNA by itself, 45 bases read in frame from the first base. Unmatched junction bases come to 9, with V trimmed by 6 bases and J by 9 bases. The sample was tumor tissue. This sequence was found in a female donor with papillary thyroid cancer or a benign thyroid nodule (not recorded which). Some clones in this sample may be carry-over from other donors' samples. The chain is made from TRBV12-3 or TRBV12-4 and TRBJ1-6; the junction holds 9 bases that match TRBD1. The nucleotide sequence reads TGTGCCAGCAGATCTTCACAGGGGGCGGCTTCACCCCTCCACTTT. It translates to CASRSSQGAASPLHF.